This T cell receptor (beta chain) was sequenced during a study of blood T cell repertoires in COVID-19. Study overall: Spain, Italy and the United States supplied samples that represented acute and convalescent COVID-19.

V gave up 4 bases and J gave up 0 bases, with 16 bases separating them. The germline gives CDR1 LNHDA, CDR2 SQIVND (reference sequence). This CDR3 has 16 amino acids. TCRdb keeps only in-frame clones here, not all; method: immunoSEQ multiplex PCR. The table lists almost 350,000 clones, 88% of them singletons. Sequenced input: PBMCs or T cells enriched from blood (not recorded which). This clonotype was obtained from a woman aged 25 to 39 who had been exposed to COVID-19. The chain couples TRBV19 to TRBJ2-7, with D possibly TRBD2 on 6 matching bases. For the CDR3, the DNA is TGTGCCAGTAGTACCCGGGACGGAGGGAGCTCCTACGAGCAGTACTTC. This translates into CASSTRDGGSSYEQYF.